The 14 T cell receptor beta chains presented below share a single source sample, sequenced in a study of Graves' ophthalmopathy and Graves' hyperthyroidism. Beta-chain TCR CDR3 regions were amplified from RNA transcripts. HTBI-primed first-round RT-PCR preceded second-round multiplex PCR. TCRdb independently ran MiXCR on the multiplex PCR reads; one entry per CDR3 protein. The sample has 400,000 to 450,000 distinct CDR3 sequences; approximately 21% are singletons. Sequencing used peripheral blood. The receptor source for this set is a woman aged 18-29 years with stable Graves' hyperthyroidism.

Ten or more counts support this clonotype. The chain couples TRBV6-1 to TRBJ2-7; D is uncertain. Germline CDR1 is MNHNS and CDR2 is SASEGT. Deletions cut 4 bases from V and 4 bases from J, with 8 bases between. The CDR3 has 12 amino acids. The chain's CDR3 is CASSAEGYEQYF. In DNA, the CDR3 is TGTGCCAGCAGTGCAGAAGGTTACGAGCAGTACTTC.

This clonotype appeared many times. CDR3 nucleotides: TGCAGTGCTAGTACTATAGGAGCGGCCTCCTACGAGCAGTACTTC. It specifies CSASTIGAASYEQYF. The chain has TRBV20-1 and TRBJ2-7; perhaps TRBD2 as D (5 bases). Between the trimmed V and J ends, which lost 3 bases and 0 bases, there was a span of 15 bases. Germline values: CDR1 DFQATT, CDR2 SNEGSKA (reference sequence). The CDR3 runs 15 residues.

J is TRBJ2-5 and V is TRBV15; 7 positions match TRBD2. With V trimmed by 2 bases and J by 3 bases, 0 bases remained unmatched. CDR1 is LNHNV, CDR2 YYDKDF, per germline (reference sequence). The length of the CDR3 is 13 residues. CDR3 nucleotide sequence: TGTGCCACCAGCAGACTAGCGGAAGAGACCCAGTACTTC. Its translation: CATSRLAEETQYF.

The chain couples TRBV6-5 to TRBJ2-1; perhaps TRBD2 as D (5 bases). The CDR3 is 12 amino acids. Germline CDR1 MNHEY, CDR2 SVGAGI. Trimming left V 4 bases short and J 6 bases short, with 7 bases between. The CDR3 loop is CASSFGGNEQFF. CDR3 in DNA: TGTGCCAGCAGTTTTGGAGGCAATGAGCAGTTCTTC.

This chain joins TRBV6-4 and TRBJ2-3; TRBD2 agrees at 9 bases. CDR1 MRHNA and CDR2 SNTAGT come from the germline V gene. The CDR3 totals 14 residues. V lost 4 bases and J lost 3; bases outside the gene matches: 2. CDR3: CASSASGGTDTQYF. The CDR3 DNA reads TGTGCCAGCAGTGCAAGCGGGGGGACAGATACGCAGTATTTT.

This clonotype was observed many times. The chain joins TRBV28 to TRBJ1-5; tentatively, D is TRBD1 (5 bases). The CDR3 is 14 amino acids. CDR1 is MDHEN, CDR2 SYDVKM, per germline. V was trimmed by 5 bases and J by 7 bases, leaving 15 bases between them. This CDR3 reads CASSQIQGRQPQHF. The CDR3 DNA sequence: TGTGCCAGCAGTCAAATCCAGGGTCGCCAGCCCCAGCATTTT.

The V gene is TRBV12-3 or TRBV12-4, the J gene TRBJ1-2, with 7 bases aligning to TRBD1. The CDR3 is made up of 13 amino acids. Trimming at V came to 6 bases and at J to 7 bases, leaving 8 bases not matched to a gene. For the CDR3, the DNA is TGTGCCAGCAGCTTCGGCAGGGGGACTGGCTACACCTTC. Translated: CASSFGRGTGYTF.

CDR3 bases: TGTGCCAGCAGCCCGGGGGAATTTTCCGGACGGGGTGTAGGCTACACCTTC. Protein sequence: CASSPGEFSGRGVGYTF. V usage is TRBV12-3 or TRBV12-4 and J usage is TRBJ1-2; maybe TRBD1 (5 bases). This CDR3 spans 17 amino acids. The V end lost 6 bases, the J end lost 8 bases, and 28 bases lay between the germline ends.

This chain joins TRBV20-1 and TRBJ2-7, with D perhaps TRBD1 or TRBD2 (5 bases each). The V gene's germline CDR1 is DFQATT and CDR2 SNEGSKA (reference sequence). Between the trimmed V and J ends, which lost 6 bases and 6 bases, there was a span of 18 bases. There are 13 residues in the CDR3. CDR3 amino acids: CSAPRGPLSEQYF. The DNA of the CDR3 is TGCAGTGCCCCAAGGGGACCCCTCTCCGAGCAGTACTTC.

There are many counts of this clonotype. The chain combines TRBV20-1 with TRBJ1-2; 7 bases are a match to TRBD1. The CDR3 contains 12 residues. Germline V gene sequence: CDR1 DFQATT, CDR2 SNEGSKA (reference sequence). V shed 4 bases and J 7 bases; nucleotides not matched to a gene: 6. This CDR3 reads CSAIRGNFGYTF. CDR3 DNA: TGCAGTGCTATCAGGGGGAATTTTGGCTACACCTTC.

The table lists this clonotype with many counts. J is TRBJ1-1 and V is TRBV5-1; D gene ambiguous. This CDR3 contains 13 residues. V lost 8 bases and J lost 1, with 12 bases in between. Germline CDR1 reads SGHRS; CDR2 reads YFSETQ. The CDR3 nucleotides are TGCGCCAGTACCCAGGATAGGAACACTGAAGCTTTCTTT. Translation: CASTQDRNTEAFF.

This clonotype was seen at least ten times. This chain links TRBV5-1 with TRBJ2-7; D remains unclear. This CDR3 is 14 amino acids long. V was shortened by 3 bases and J by 7 bases, with 17 bases between the two germline ends. The germline CDR1 and CDR2 sequences are SGHRS and YFSETQ. The CDR3 DNA follows: TGCGCCAGCAGCTCCGTCGCCCAGACCGGGGAGCAGTACTTC. It encodes CASSSVAQTGEQYF. Based on the CDR3 plus reference TRBV5-1 and TRBJ2-7, the full variable domain is KAGVTQTPRYLIKTRGQQVTLSCSPISGHRSVSWYQQTPGQGLQFLFEYFSETQRNKGNFPGRFSGRQFSNSRSEMNVSTLELGDSALYLCASSSVAQTGEQYFGPGTRLTVT.

This clonotype was counted between two and nine times. The chain has TRBV3-1 and TRBJ2-2; a weak D match, TRBD1 (7 bases). Trimming removed 4 bases at V and 8 bases at J, with 23 bases between. The CDR3 runs to 17 residues. Germline CDR1 is LGHDT and CDR2 is YNNKEL (reference sequence). The CDR3 DNA reads as TGTGCCAGCAGCCCAAAGGAGAGGAGGGGGCTATCAGGGGAGCTGTTTTTT. Translating gives CASSPKERRGLSGELFF.

CDR3 DNA: TGTGCCAGCAGCCGCCATTATGGGACAGGGGGTTCGGTTAAGTACTTC. Its translation is CASSRHYGTGGSVKYF. The gene calls are TRBV7-9 and TRBJ2-4, with 11 bases that match TRBD1. Germline V gives CDR1 SEHNR, CDR2 FQNEAQ (reference sequence). Unmatched junction bases numbered 17, after V lost 5 bases and J lost 14 bases. This CDR3 spans 16 amino acids.